The T cell receptor (beta chain) described here comes from a study of esophageal squamous cell carcinoma under preoperative chemotherapy. Study-wide context: TCR repertoires were profiled from both peripheral blood T cells and tumor-infiltrating lymphocytes.

TCRdb independently ran MiXCR on the PCR reads; one entry per CDR3 protein. The sample has approximately 12,000 distinct CDR3 sequences; 54% are singletons. Findings and limits, study-wide: After treatment, tumor-infiltrating lymphocytes seemed to come partly from incoming peripheral T cells, not only local changes.

This clonotype was recorded at least ten times. Its antigen is currently unknown. Time point denoted: before preoperative PTX-NDP chemotherapy. Patients received paclitaxel-nedaplatin as preoperative chemotherapy before surgery. The CDR3 contains 15 residues. V was cut by 4 bases and J by 6 bases, with 15 bases left in between. The TCR was taken from a human donor with esophageal squamous cell carcinoma. The donor label of this sample is uncertain. The sample was gathered from a patient given preoperative chemotherapy. The V call is TRBV12-3 or TRBV12-4, the J call TRBJ2-2; D might be TRBD1 (6 bases). CDR3 in DNA: TGTGCCAGCAGTTCAACCACTCAGGGGTCCGGGGAGCTGTTTTTT. It encodes CASSSTTQGSGELFF.